The 20 T cell receptor beta chains below come from one sample, sequenced in a study of T cells in Graves' hyperthyroidism and ophthalmopathy. Authors of the study amplified TCR beta CDR3 regions from RNA transcripts. With the HTBI primer set, the TCR CDR3 went through a first round of RT-PCR. TCRdb analysed the multiplex PCR reads with MiXCR anew, one entry per CDR3 protein. The sample lists some 800,000 distinct CDR3 sequences; more than 30% were seen once. Sequenced input: blood. Every receptor here comes from a man aged 18 to 29 with Graves' hyperthyroidism.

As concerns this clonotype: A read error may be the cause here, since a much bigger clone is one base away. This chain links TRBV20-1 with TRBJ2-7; TRBD1 is a possible D gene (6 bases). CDR3 size: 14 residues. Trimming removed 2 bases from V and 2 bases from J, with 13 bases in between. Germline CDR1 reads DFQATT; CDR2 reads SNEGSKA (reference sequence). In DNA form, the CDR3 reads TGCAGTGCTAGACCTAGCAGGGACACCTACGAGCAGTACTTC. It specifies CSARPSRDTYEQYF.

The table lists this clonotype with many counts. The rearrangement uses TRBV2 and TRBJ2-5, with D perhaps assigned TRBD1 or TRBD2 (5 bases each). This CDR3 spans 13 amino acids. Germline CDR1 SNHLY, CDR2 FYNNEI. The ends were cut back, 5 bases at V and 5 bases at J, with 12 bases in the middle. The CDR3 loop reads CASSQMGVETQYF. The CDR3 coding sequence is TGTGCCAGCAGTCAGATGGGGGTGGAGACCCAGTACTTC.

This clonotype was found many times. The chain links TRBV9 to TRBJ1-1; D gene ambiguous. V lost 5 bases and J lost 5, with 7 bases in between. CDR1 is SGDLS and CDR2 is YYNGEE in the germline V gene. The CDR3 is 11 amino acids. The CDR3 nucleotides read TGTGCCAGCAGTAAGCAGACTGAAGCTTTCTTT. This sequence encodes CASSKQTEAFF.

At least ten counts were recorded for this clonotype. The chain employs TRBV7-2 and TRBJ1-5, with 7 bases aligning to TRBD1. V shed 2 bases and J 0 bases; nucleotides not matched to a gene: 7. Looked up from germline, CDR1 is SGHTA and CDR2 is FQGNSA. This CDR3 is 17 amino acids long. The DNA of the CDR3 is TGTGCCAGCAGCTTATCGGGACAGCCCTATAGCAATCAGCCCCAGCATTTT. Encoded protein: CASSLSGQPYSNQPQHF.

The chain couples TRBV12-3 or TRBV12-4 to TRBJ1-5, with D unresolved. The germline V and J ends were trimmed by 1 base and 5 bases, with 9 bases remaining between them. The CDR3 sequence is 14 residues long. The CDR3 reads CASSLGAGYQPQHF. The CDR3 nucleotides are TGTGCCAGCAGTTTAGGCGCGGGGTATCAGCCCCAGCATTTT.

This clonotype was detected only a few times. The V gene is TRBV2, the J gene TRBJ1-1; the match to TRBD1 covers 7 bases. Trimming at V came to 4 bases and at J to 3 bases, leaving 8 bases not matched to a gene. This CDR3 has 15 residues. Germline V gene data show CDR1 as SNHLY and CDR2 as FYNNEI. DNA for the CDR3: TGTGCCAGCAGTGTCGGGACAGCGGGGGACACTGAAGCTTTCTTT. This codes for CASSVGTAGDTEAFF.

This clonotype has a handful of counts. This chain joins TRBV7-3 and TRBJ2-7; D possibly corresponds to TRBD1 (8 bases). Germline CDR1 reads SGHTA; CDR2 reads FQGTGA. Between the trimmed V and J ends, which lost 5 bases and 3 bases, there was a span of 17 bases. The CDR3 has 15 amino acids. The CDR3 DNA reads TGTGCCAGCAGCCCCGGGGGGACAGGCTACTACGAGCAGTACTTC. Its translation: CASSPGGTGYYEQYF.

Comment on this clonotype: It may be a read error: a sequence one base away is much more abundant. This CDR3 reads CATSDSGRAGGREAQYF. The CDR3, as DNA: TGTGCCACCAGTGATAGTGGCAGGGCAGGGGGCAGGGAGGCCCAGTACTTC. The genes are TRBV24-1 and TRBJ2-5, with TRBD1 identical over 8 bases. Germline V gene data show CDR1 as KGHDR and CDR2 as SFDVKD. After removal of 3 bases from V and 9 bases from J, the junction contained 17 bases not matched to a gene. The length of the CDR3 is 17 residues.

In its sample, this clonotype was seen a few times. The rearrangement joins TRBV9 to TRBJ1-1; the match to TRBD1 covers 10 bases. V was clipped by 0 bases and J by 1 base; unmatched bases: 18. This CDR3 region has 21 residues. CDR1 is SGDLS, CDR2 YYNGEE, per germline. The CDR3 bases are TGTGCCAGCAGCGTAGTGGGACAGGGGCCAGTCTCCGTGGAGTCGAACACTGAAGCTTTCTTT. Its translation: CASSVVGQGPVSVESNTEAFF.

This clonotype has more than one count but fewer than ten. The chain employs TRBV9 and TRBJ2-7; no firm D call. Trimming removed 0 bases at V and 7 bases at J, with 11 bases between. CDR3 length equals 13 residues. CDR1 SGDLS and CDR2 YYNGEE come from the germline V gene. DNA of the CDR3: TGTGCCAGCAGCGTAGAAGGGATCGGAGAGCAGTACTTC. Residues: CASSVEGIGEQYF. Full variable domain (remainder filled in from reference TRBV9 and TRBJ2-7): DSGVTQTPKHLITATGQRVTLRCSPRSGDLSVYWYQQSLDQGLQFLIQYYNGEERAKGNILERFSAQQFPDLHSELNLSSLELGDSALYFCASSVEGIGEQYFGPGTRLTVT.

V usage is TRBV7-9 and J usage is TRBJ2-7; perhaps TRBD1 as D (5 bases). Germline values: CDR1 SEHNR, CDR2 FQNEAQ (reference sequence). The CDR3 loop spans 15 amino acids. Trimming took 5 bases from V and 0 from J, leaving 14 bases between them. CDR3 sequence reads: CASSQGYPSSYEQYF. CDR3 DNA: TGTGCCAGCAGCCAGGGATACCCCAGCTCCTACGAGCAGTACTTC.

This clonotype was counted ten times or more. The chain carries TRBV7-9 and TRBJ1-4; unclear D gene. The CDR3 spans 14 residues. Trimming took 5 bases from V and 5 from J, leaving 12 bases between them. Per germline, CDR1 SEHNR and CDR2 FQNEAQ (reference sequence). CDR3: CASSPSDGNEKLFF. CDR3 coding DNA: TGTGCCAGCAGCCCTTCAGACGGCAATGAAAAACTGTTTTTT.

This clonotype was seen ten or more times. The chain is built from TRBV10-3 and TRBJ1-1; a weak D match, TRBD1 (6 bases). In germline, CDR1 is ENHRY, CDR2 SYGVKD. V shed 4 bases and J shed 2 bases, with 14 bases lying between them. The CDR3 is made up of 15 amino acids. CDR3 loop: CAISVTQGENTEAFF. The CDR3 bases are TGTGCCATCAGTGTGACACAGGGAGAAAACACTGAAGCTTTCTTT.

The table lists this clonotype with many counts. The chain carries TRBV7-9 and TRBJ1-1; D perhaps matches TRBD1 (6 bases). The length of the CDR3 is 13 residues. The V gene lost 6 bases and the J gene lost 6 bases, with 14 bases spanning the gap. Germline V gives CDR1 SEHNR, CDR2 FQNEAQ (reference sequence). The CDR3 nucleotides read TGTGCCAGCAGGCAGAGGGAGGGGGCTGAAGCTTTCTTT. Encoded protein: CASRQREGAEAFF. Complete variable domain (other parts from reference TRBV7-9 and TRBJ1-1): DTGVSQNPRHKITKRGQNVTFRCDPISEHNRLYWYRQTLGQGPEFLTYFQNEAQLEKSRLLSDRFSAERPKGSFSTLEIQRTEQGDSAMYLCASRQREGAEAFFGQGTRLTVV.

Details on this clonotype: Lacking the conserved final phenylalanine or tryptophan, this CDR3 likely reflects a read error. It is unclear where the CDR3 begins or ends on the DNA, so no DNA is shown, and the CDR3 is as TCRdb lists it. The chain employs TRBV15 and TRBJ2-2. Germline V gene sequence: CDR1 LNHNV, CDR2 YYDKDF (reference sequence). The CDR3 is 15 residues long, ends included. CDR3 in amino acids: CATSSEGANTGELVL.

The rearrangement links TRBV2 to TRBJ1-4; no reliable D call. V lost 8 bases and J 4 bases, leaving 2 bases between the germline ends. Germline-derived CDR1 and CDR2 are SNHLY and FYNNEI. This CDR3 contains 10 residues. The CDR3: CASFNEKLFF. The CDR3, as DNA: TGTGCCAGCTTTAATGAAAAACTGTTTTTT.

This clonotype was recorded a few times. The J gene is TRBJ1-4, the V gene TRBV20-1, with 8 bases matching TRBD1. This CDR3 comprises 15 residues. Germline V gene sequence: CDR1 DFQATT, CDR2 SNEGSKA (reference sequence). V trimming: 0 bases; J trimming: 8 bases; junction bases outside the gene matches: 8. For the CDR3, the DNA is TGCAGTGCTAGAGATCATGGGACAGGCAAAGAAAAACTGTTTTTT. As protein: CSARDHGTGKEKLFF.

This chain links TRBV19 with TRBJ1-5, with 9 bases lining up with TRBD1. The CDR3 sequence is 16 residues long. Germline values: CDR1 LNHDA, CDR2 SQIVND (reference sequence). The V segment lost 3 bases and the J segment 6 bases; nucleotides outside the gene matches: 9. This CDR3 is CASSMPGQGSGQPQHF. In DNA, the CDR3 is TGTGCCAGTAGTATGCCGGGACAGGGAAGCGGTCAGCCCCAGCATTTT.

Notes on this clonotype: A much larger clonotype is one base distant, so this may be a read error. The chain links TRBV20-1 to TRBJ1-1, with 7 nucleotides matching TRBD1. CDR1 is DFQATT and CDR2 is SNEGSKA in the germline V gene (reference sequence). V shed 2 bases and J 6 bases; nucleotides not matched to a gene: 0. The CDR3 extends over 11 amino acids. DNA for the CDR3: TGCAGTGCTAGACAGGGGGCTGAAGCTTTCTTT. Translating it yields CSARQGAEAFF.

This chain joins TRBV5-1 and TRBJ1-6, with 10 bases identical to TRBD1. J lost 14 bases, V lost 5 bases, and 10 bases had no gene match. CDR3 length: 14 residues. Germline CDR1 is SGHRS and CDR2 is YFSETQ. The CDR3: CASRPGQGSSALHF. CDR3 in DNA: TGCGCCAGCAGACCGGGACAGGGGAGCTCGGCCCTCCACTTT. Full variable domain (remainder filled in from reference TRBV5-1 and TRBJ1-6): KAGVTQTPRYLIKTRGQQVTLSCSPISGHRSVSWYQQTPGQGLQFLFEYFSETQRNKGNFPGRFSGRQFSNSRSEMNVSTLELGDSALYLCASRPGQGSSALHFGNGTRLTVT.